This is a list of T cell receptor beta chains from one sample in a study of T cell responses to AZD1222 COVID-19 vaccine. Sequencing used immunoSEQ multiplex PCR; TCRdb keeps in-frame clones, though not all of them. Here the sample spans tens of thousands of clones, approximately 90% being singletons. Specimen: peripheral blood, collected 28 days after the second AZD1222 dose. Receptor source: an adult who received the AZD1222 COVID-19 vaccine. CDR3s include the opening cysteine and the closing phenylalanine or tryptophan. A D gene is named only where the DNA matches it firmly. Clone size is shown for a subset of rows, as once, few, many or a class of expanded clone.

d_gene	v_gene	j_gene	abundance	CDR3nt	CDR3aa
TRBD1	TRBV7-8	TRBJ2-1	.	TGTGCCAGCAGCAGAACAGGGGGCAATGAGCAGTTCTTC	CASSRTGGNEQFF
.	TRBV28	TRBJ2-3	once	TGTGCCAGCAGTTCCGCTCCCAGCACAGATACGCAGTATTTT	CASSSAPSTDTQYF
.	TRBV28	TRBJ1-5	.	TGTGCCAGCAGGCCCGGGGGGGGCCCTTTGAATCAGCCCCAGCATTTT	CASRPGGGPLNQPQHF
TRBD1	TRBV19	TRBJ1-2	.	TGTGCCAGTAGTACCAGACAGGGGGCGTCTGGCTACACCTTC	CASSTRQGASGYTF
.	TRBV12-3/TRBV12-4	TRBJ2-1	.	TGTGCCAGCAGCCGGGGCACCCGGAATGAGCAGTTCTTC	CASSRGTRNEQFF
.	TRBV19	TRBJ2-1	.	TGTGCCAGTACCAAGGACTACAATGAGCAGTTCTTC	CASTKDYNEQFF
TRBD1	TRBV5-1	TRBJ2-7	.	TGCGCCAGCAGCTTGGGACAGGGGGCCTACGAGCAGTACTTC	CASSLGQGAYEQYF
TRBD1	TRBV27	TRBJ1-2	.	TGTGCCAGCAGTTTCCTACAGGGGGCTCAAGATGGCTACACCTTC	CASSFLQGAQDGYTF
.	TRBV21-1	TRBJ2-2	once	TGTGCCAGCAGCAAGGGTCCCAAACCCCCACCGAACACCGGGGAGCTGTTTTTT	CASSKGPKPPPNTGELFF
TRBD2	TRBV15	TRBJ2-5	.	TGTGCCACCAGCAGGGTTGGACTAGCGAGGGATGGAGAGACCCAGTACTTC	CATSRVGLARDGETQYF